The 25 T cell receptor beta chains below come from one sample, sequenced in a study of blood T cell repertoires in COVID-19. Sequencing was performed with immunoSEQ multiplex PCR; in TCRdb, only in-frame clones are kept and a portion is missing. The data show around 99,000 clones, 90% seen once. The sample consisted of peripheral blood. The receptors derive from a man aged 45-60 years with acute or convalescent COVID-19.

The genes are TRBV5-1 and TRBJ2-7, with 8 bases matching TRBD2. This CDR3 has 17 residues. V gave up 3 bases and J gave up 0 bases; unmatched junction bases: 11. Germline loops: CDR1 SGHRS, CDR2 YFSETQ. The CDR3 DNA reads TGCGCCAGCAGCTGGCCTCTGGCGGGAGGCGTCTCCTACGAGCAGTACTTC. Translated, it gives CASSWPLAGGVSYEQYF. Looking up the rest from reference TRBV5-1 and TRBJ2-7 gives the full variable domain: KAGVTQTPRYLIKTRGQQVTLSCSPISGHRSVSWYQQTPGQGLQFLFEYFSETQRNKGNFPGRFSGRQFSNSRSEMNVSTLELGDSALYLCASSWPLAGGVSYEQYFGPGTRLTVT.

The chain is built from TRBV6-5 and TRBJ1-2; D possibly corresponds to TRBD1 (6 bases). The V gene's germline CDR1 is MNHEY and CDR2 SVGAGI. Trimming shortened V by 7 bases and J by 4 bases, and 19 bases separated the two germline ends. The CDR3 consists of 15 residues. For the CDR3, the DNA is TGTGCCAGCACCCCAGTGAGTGGGGGGGCCTATGGCTACACCTTC. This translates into CASTPVSGGAYGYTF.

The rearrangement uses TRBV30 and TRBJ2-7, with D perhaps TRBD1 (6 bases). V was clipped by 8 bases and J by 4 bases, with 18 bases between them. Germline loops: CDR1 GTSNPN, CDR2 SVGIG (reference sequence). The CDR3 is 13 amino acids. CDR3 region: CAGHWDKGYEQYF. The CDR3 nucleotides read TGTGCCGGACACTGGGACAAGGGATACGAGCAGTACTTC.

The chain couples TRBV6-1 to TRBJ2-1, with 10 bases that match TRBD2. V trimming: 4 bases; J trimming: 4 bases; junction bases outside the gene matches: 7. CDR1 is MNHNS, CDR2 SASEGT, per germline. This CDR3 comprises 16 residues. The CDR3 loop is CASSGRLAGAYNEQFF. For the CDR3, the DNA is TGTGCCAGCAGTGGACGTCTAGCGGGAGCGTACAATGAGCAGTTCTTC.

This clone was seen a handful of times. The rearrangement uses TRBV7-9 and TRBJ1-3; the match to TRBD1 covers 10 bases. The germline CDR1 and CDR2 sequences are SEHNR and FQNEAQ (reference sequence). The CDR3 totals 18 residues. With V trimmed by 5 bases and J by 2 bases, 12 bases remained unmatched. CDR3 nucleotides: TGTGCCAGCAGCCTTACCTCTCCCGGACAGGGGGCTGGAAACACCATATATTTT. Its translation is CASSLTSPGQGAGNTIYF. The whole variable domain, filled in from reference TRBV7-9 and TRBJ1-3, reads DTGVSQNPRHKITKRGQNVTFRCDPISEHNRLYWYRQTLGQGPEFLTYFQNEAQLEKSRLLSDRFSAERPKGSFSTLEIQRTEQGDSAMYLCASSLTSPGQGAGNTIYFGEGSWLTVV.

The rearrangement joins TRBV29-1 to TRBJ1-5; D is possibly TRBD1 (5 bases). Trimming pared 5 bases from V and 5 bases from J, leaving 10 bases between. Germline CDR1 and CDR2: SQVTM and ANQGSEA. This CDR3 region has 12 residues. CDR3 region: CSVRGNDQPQHF. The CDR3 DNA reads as TGCAGCGTTCGGGGGAACGATCAGCCCCAGCATTTT.

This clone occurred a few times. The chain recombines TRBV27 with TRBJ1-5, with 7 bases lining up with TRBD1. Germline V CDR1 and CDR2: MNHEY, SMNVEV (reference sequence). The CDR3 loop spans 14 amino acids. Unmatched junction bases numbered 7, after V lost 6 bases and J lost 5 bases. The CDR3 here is CASRPLTGHQPQHF. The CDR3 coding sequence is TGTGCCAGCAGGCCCCTGACAGGGCATCAGCCCCAGCATTTT.

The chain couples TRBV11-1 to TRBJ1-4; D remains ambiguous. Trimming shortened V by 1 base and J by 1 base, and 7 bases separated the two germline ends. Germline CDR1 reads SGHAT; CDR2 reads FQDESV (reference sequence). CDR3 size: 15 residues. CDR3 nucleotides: TGTGCCAGCAGCTTAGATGGGAGAACTAATGAAAAACTGTTTTTT. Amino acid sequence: CASSLDGRTNEKLFF.

This chain's CDR3 is CASSLVWGHTQYF. The DNA for the CDR3 is TGTGCCAGCAGCTTAGTTTGGGGGCATACGCAGTATTTT. The rearrangement links TRBV11-3 to TRBJ2-3; possibly TRBD1 for D (6 bases). Germline CDR1 reads SGHNT; CDR2 reads YENEEA. There are 13 residues in the CDR3. Trimming pared 1 base from V and 7 bases from J, leaving 9 bases between.

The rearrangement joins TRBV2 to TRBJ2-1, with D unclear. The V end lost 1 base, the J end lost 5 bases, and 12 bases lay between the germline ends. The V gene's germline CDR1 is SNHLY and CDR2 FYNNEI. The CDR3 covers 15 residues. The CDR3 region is CASSEGRQFNNEQFF. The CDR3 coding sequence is TGTGCCAGCAGTGAAGGTCGTCAGTTTAACAATGAGCAGTTCTTC.

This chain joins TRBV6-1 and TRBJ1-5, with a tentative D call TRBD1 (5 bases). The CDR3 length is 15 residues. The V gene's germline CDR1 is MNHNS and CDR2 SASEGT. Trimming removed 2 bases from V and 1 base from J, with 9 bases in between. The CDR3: CASSERGSSNQPQHF. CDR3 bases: TGTGCCAGCAGTGAAAGGGGTTCGAGCAATCAGCCCCAGCATTTT.

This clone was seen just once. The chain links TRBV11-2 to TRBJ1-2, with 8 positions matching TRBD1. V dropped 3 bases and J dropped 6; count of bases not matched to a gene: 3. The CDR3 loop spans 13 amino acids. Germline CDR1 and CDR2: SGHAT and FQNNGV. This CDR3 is CASSLDRVNGYTF. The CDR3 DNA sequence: TGTGCCAGCAGCTTGGACAGGGTTAATGGCTACACCTTC.

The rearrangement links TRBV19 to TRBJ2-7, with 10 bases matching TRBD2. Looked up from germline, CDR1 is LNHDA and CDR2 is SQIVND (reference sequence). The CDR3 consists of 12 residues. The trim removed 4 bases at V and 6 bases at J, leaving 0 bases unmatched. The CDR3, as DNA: TGTGCCAGTAGTACTAGCGGGAGCGAGCAGTACTTC. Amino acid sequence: CASSTSGSEQYF.

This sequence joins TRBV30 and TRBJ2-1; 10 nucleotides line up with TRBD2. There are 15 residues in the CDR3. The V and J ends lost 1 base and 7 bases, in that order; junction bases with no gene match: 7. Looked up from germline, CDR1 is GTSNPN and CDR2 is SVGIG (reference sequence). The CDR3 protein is CAWSEGLAGVNEQFF. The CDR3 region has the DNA TGTGCCTGGAGTGAGGGCCTAGCGGGAGTAAATGAGCAGTTCTTC.

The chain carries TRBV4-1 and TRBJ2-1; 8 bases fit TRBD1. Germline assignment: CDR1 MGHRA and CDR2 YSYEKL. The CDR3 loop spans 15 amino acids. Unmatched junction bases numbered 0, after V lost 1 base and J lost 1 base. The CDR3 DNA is TGCGCCAGCAGCCAAGGGGACAGGTCCTACAATGAGCAGTTCTTC. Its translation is CASSQGDRSYNEQFF.

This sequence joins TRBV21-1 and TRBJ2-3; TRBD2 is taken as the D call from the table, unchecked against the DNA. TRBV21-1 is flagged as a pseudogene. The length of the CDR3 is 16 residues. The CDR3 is CASSGPRVALTDTQYF. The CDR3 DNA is TGTGCCAGCAGCGGACCGAGGGTCGCCCTCACAGATACGCAGTATTTT.

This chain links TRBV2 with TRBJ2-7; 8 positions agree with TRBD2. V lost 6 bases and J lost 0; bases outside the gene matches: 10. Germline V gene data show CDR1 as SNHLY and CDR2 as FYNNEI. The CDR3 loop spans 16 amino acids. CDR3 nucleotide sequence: TGTGCCAGCAGGTCCGACTACGGGACTAGCTCCTACGAGCAGTACTTC. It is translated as CASRSDYGTSSYEQYF. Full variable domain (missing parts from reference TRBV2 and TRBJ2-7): EPEVTQTPSHQVTQMGQEVILRCVPISNHLYFYWYRQILGQKVEFLVSFYNNEISEKSEIFDDQFSVERPDGSNFTLKIRSTKLEDSAMYFCASRSDYGTSSYEQYFGPGTRLTVT.

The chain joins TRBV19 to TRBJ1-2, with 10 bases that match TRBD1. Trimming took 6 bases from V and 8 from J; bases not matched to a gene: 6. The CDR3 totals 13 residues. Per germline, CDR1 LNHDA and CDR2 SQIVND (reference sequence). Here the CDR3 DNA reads TGTGCCAGTAGCTTCGGGACAGGGGAAGGCTACACCTTC. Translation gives CASSFGTGEGYTF. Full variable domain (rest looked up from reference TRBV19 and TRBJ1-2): DGGITQSPKYLFRKEGQNVTLSCEQNLNHDAMYWYRQDPGQGLRLIYYSQIVNDFQKGDIAEGYSVSREKKESFPLTVTSAQKNPTAFYLCASSFGTGEGYTFGSGTRLTVV.

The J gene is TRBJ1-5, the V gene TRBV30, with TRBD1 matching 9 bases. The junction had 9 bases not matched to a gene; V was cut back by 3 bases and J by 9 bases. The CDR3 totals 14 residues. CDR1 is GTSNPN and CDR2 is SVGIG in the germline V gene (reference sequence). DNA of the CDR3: TGTGCCTGGAGCGCGGACAGGGGTCTCGGGCCCCAGCATTTT. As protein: CAWSADRGLGPQHF. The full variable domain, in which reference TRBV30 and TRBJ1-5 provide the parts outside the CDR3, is SQTIHQWPATLVQPVGSPLSLECTVEGTSNPNLYWYRQAAGRGLQLLFYSVGIGQISSEVPQNLSASRPQDRQFILSSKKLLLSDSGFYLCAWSADRGLGPQHFGDGTRLSIL.

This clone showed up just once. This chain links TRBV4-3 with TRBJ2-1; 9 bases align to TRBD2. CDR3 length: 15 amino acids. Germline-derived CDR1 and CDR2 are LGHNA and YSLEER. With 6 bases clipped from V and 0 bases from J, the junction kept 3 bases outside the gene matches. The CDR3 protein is CASSLGLASYNEQFF. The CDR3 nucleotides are TGCGCCAGCAGTCTGGGACTAGCCTCCTACAATGAGCAGTTCTTC.

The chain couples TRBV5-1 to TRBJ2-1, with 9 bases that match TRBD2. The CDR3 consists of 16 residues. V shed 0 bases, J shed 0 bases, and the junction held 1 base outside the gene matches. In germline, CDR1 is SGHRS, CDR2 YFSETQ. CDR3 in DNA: TGCGCCAGCAGCTTGGAACTAGCGGGCTCCTACAATGAGCAGTTCTTC. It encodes CASSLELAGSYNEQFF.

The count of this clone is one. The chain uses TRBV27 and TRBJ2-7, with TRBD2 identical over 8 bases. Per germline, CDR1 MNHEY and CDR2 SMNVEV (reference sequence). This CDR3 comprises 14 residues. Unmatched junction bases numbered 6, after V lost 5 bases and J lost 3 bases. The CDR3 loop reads CASSAGGSSYEQYF. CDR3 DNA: TGTGCCAGCAGTGCGGGGGGCAGCAGCTACGAGCAGTACTTC.

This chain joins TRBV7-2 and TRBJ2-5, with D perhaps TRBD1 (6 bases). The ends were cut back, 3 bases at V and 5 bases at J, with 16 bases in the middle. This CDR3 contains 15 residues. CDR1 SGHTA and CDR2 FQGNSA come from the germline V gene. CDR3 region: CASSLRSRGMETQYF. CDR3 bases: TGTGCCAGCAGCTTGAGGTCCAGGGGTATGGAGACCCAGTACTTC.

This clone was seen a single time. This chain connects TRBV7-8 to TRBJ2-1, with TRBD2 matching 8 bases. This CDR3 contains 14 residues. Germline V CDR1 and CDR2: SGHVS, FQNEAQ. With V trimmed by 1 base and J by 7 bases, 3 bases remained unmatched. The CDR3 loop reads CASSLGASGNEQFF. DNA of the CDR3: TGTGCCAGCAGCTTAGGCGCTAGCGGGAATGAGCAGTTCTTC.

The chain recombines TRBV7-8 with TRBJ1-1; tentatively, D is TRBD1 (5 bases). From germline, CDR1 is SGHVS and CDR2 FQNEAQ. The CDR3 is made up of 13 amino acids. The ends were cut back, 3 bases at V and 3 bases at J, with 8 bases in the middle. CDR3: CASSLTVYTEAFF. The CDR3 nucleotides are TGTGCCAGCAGCTTGACAGTTTACACTGAAGCTTTCTTT.